The rows below give T cell receptor beta chains drawn from one sample of a study of cytomegalovirus exposure and HLA in healthy donors. Using immunoSEQ multiplex PCR, the repertoire was profiled, and TCRdb retains in-frame clones only, with some absent. The repertoire has tens of thousands of clones, roughly 80% of them found once; the top ten carry 3.5% to 4.5%. Material: PBMCs. These TCRs come from a man aged 30-40 years in good health and CMV-seronegative. Both conserved end residues are part of each CDR3. The D gene is left open where the match is weak. Rows may omit the clone size; those that give it use once, few, many or a size class.

J gene,V gene,clone size,D gene,CDR3 DNA,CDR3 protein
TRBJ2-7,TRBV28,.,TRBD1,TGTGCCAGCAGGGACAGGGGGGGCTACGAGCAGTACTTC,CASRDRGGYEQYF
TRBJ2-7,TRBV28,.,TRBD2,TGTGCCAGCAGTTCGAGGACTAGCGGGAGGTTGAGTTCTGTCGAGCAGTACTTC,CASSSRTSGRLSSVEQYF
TRBJ1-2,TRBV6-5,many,.,TGTGCCAGCAGGGTAGCCTCACGCCTTGGCTACACCTTC,CASRVASRLGYTF
TRBJ2-3,TRBV11-2,.,.,TGTGCCAGCAGCCCTACCACAGATACGCAGTATTTT,CASSPTTDTQYF
TRBJ1-4,TRBV11-2,.,.,TGTGCCAGCAGCCTTCCCGGGCGGGCAACTAATGAAAAACTGTTTTTT,CASSLPGRATNEKLFF
TRBJ1-4,TRBV11-2,.,TRBD1,TGTGCCAGCAGCTGGATGGGACAGGGGGAGGAAAAACTGTTTTTT,CASSWMGQGEEKLFF
TRBJ2-3,TRBV25-1,few,TRBD2,TGTGCCAGCAGTGAACAGCGGGGTTCGATTACAGATACGCAGTATTTT,CASSEQRGSITDTQYF
TRBJ2-5,TRBV27,.,TRBD2,TGTGCCAGCAGTTTATGGCGGGGGGTGGAGACCCAGTACTTC,CASSLWRGVETQYF
TRBJ2-1,TRBV7-9,.,TRBD1,TGTGCCAGCAGCTCCCGCACGGGACAGGGGTGGGAGCAGTTCTTC,CASSSRTGQGWEQFF
TRBJ2-7,TRBV29-1,.,.,TGCAGCGTTGGGGTCGGGGATTTAGGCGAGCAGTACTTC,CSVGVGDLGEQYF
TRBJ1-4,TRBV10-2,.,.,TGCGCCAGCAGTGTGGCAGGGCATAATGAAAAACTGTTTTTT,CASSVAGHNEKLFF
TRBJ2-7,TRBV7-8,.,.,TGTGCCAGCAGTCCTACAGGGTCAACCCGCTACGAGCAGTACTTC,CASSPTGSTRYEQYF
TRBJ1-1,TRBV10-3,.,TRBD1,TGTGCCAGTCGACAGGGAGGATTGGACACTGAAGCTTTCTTT,CASRQGGLDTEAFF
TRBJ2-7,TRBV6-5,.,.,TGTGCCAGCAGTTACTCTAGGGTAGGGGATACGAAGCAGTACTTC,CASSYSRVGDTKQYF
TRBJ2-1,TRBV19,.,TRBD2,TGTGCCAGTAGTCTCTCCGGGACTAGCGGGGGAGGCGGCTACAATGAGCAGTTCTTC,CASSLSGTSGGGGYNEQFF
TRBJ1-5,TRBV28,.,TRBD1,TGTGCCAGCAGTCCCCAGGGGGCGAGCAATCAGCCCCAGCATTTT,CASSPQGASNQPQHF
TRBJ2-1,TRBV7-6,.,.,TGTGCCAGCAGCCGAATGAGTAGCGCCGTCAATGAGCAGTTCTTC,CASSRMSSAVNEQFF
TRBJ2-7,TRBV5-6,.,.,TGTGCCAGCAGCCACAGGGGGGGGCGGGGGCCTCGGGCCTACGAGCAGTACTTC,CASSHRGGRGPRAYEQYF
TRBJ2-1,TRBV11-2,.,TRBD2,TGTGCCAGCAGCTTAGCTTGGGGGACTAGCAAAGGGGTCAACAATGAGCAGTTCTTC,CASSLAWGTSKGVNNEQFF
TRBJ2-7,TRBV10-1,.,TRBD2,TGCGCCAGCAGTGAGTCGGCGGGAGCCTACGAGCAGTACTTC,CASSESAGAYEQYF
TRBJ1-3,TRBV28,.,.,TGTGCCAGCAGGGCAGGGGGAAACACCATATATTTT,CASRAGGNTIYF
TRBJ2-1,TRBV7-8,.,.,TGTGCCAGCAGCTTATTAAGTCTAGGCAATAGTGAGCAGTTCTTC,CASSLLSLGNSEQFF
TRBJ2-3,TRBV7-9,.,.,TGTGCCAGCAGCTTACCGGGAATGGTGCGCAGGTATTTT,CASSLPGMVRRYF
TRBJ1-2,TRBV28,.,TRBD1,TGTGCCAGCAGCCGACGGCCGACAGGGGGCTATGGCTACACCTTC,CASSRRPTGGYGYTF
TRBJ1-1,TRBV6-1,.,TRBD1,TGTGCCAGCAGTGGCGGACAGGGGAGAACTGAAGCTTTCTTT,CASSGGQGRTEAFF
TRBJ1-1,TRBV4-2,few,.,TGTGCCAGCAGCCAAGAAGACCGGGAACACACTGAAGCTTTCTTT,CASSQEDREHTEAFF
TRBJ1-6,TRBV18,.,TRBD1,TGTGCCAGCTCACCCTCAGACAGGGTCGGTTCACCCCTCCACTTT,CASSPSDRVGSPLHF
TRBJ2-3,TRBV27,.,.,TGTGCCAGCAGTATTACGGGACTCCGGAGGAGGACAGATACGCAGTATTTT,CASSITGLRRRTDTQYF
TRBJ2-2,TRBV27,few,.,TGTGCCAGCAGACTGACAGGGAACACCGGGGAGCTGTTTTTT,CASRLTGNTGELFF
TRBJ1-1,TRBV5-1,.,.,TGCGCCAGCAGCCCGGAGCGGGCAGACACTGAAGCTTTCTTT,CASSPERADTEAFF
TRBJ2-3,TRBV4-2,.,TRBD1,TGTGCCAGCAGCCAACCACAGGGGACCACAGATACGCAGTATTTT,CASSQPQGTTDTQYF
TRBJ1-2,TRBV6-1,.,TRBD1,TGTGCCAGCAGTGAACGGTCAGGGGGCTATGGCTACACCTTC,CASSERSGGYGYTF
TRBJ1-5,TRBV10-3,.,TRBD1,TGTGCCATCAGTGCAACAGGGGCGGGGAGCAATCAGCCCCAGCATTTT,CAISATGAGSNQPQHF
TRBJ2-1,TRBV30,few,TRBD2,TGTGCCTGGGGGACTAGTGGGCAGTTCTTC,CAWGTSGQFF
TRBJ2-2,TRBV2,.,TRBD2,TGTGCCAGCAGCGTAGCGGGAGGGCCCGTCGGGGAGCTGTTTTTT,CASSVAGGPVGELFF
TRBJ2-3,TRBV10-3,.,TRBD2,TGTGCCATCAGTGAGACTCTGACTAGCGGGGGGACAGATACGCAGTATTTT,CAISETLTSGGTDTQYF
TRBJ2-7,TRBV11-2,.,TRBD1,TGTGCCAGCAGGTACAGGGGGCGCGACGAGCAGTACTTC,CASRYRGRDEQYF
TRBJ1-2,TRBV6-1,.,TRBD1,TGTGCCAGCAGTCGGGACAGGGAGGCCGGCTACACCTTC,CASSRDREAGYTF
TRBJ2-2,TRBV11-2,.,.,TGTGCCAGCAGCCCAGATTACACCGGGGAGCTGTTTTTT,CASSPDYTGELFF
TRBJ1-2,TRBV2,.,.,TGTGCCAGCAGTGTGAGCGGACGGTTAGGGGGCTATGGCTACACCTTC,CASSVSGRLGGYGYTF
TRBJ2-1,TRBV11-2,.,.,TGTGCCAGCAGCTTTACAGGGAATGAGCAGTTCTTC,CASSFTGNEQFF
TRBJ1-1,TRBV7-9,.,.,TGTGCCAGCAGCCCTAGGGGGTTCATTGAAGCTTTCTTT,CASSPRGFIEAFF
TRBJ1-1,TRBV11-2,.,TRBD1,TGTGCCAGCAGCCCCCGTCAGGGGGAGAGGCTGAACACTGAAGCTTTCTTT,CASSPRQGERLNTEAFF